This entry lists 22 T cell receptor beta chains sequenced from one sample in a study of T cell clones after liver transplantation. Sequencing was performed with immunoSEQ multiplex PCR; in TCRdb, only in-frame clones are kept and a portion is missing. The sample holds under 90,000 clones; approximately 80% are singletons and the top ten take over 0.45%. The sample consisted of CD4+ T cells from blood, taken before liver transplant. These receptors were collected from a human donor who received a liver transplant.

This clone was counted between two and nine times. The CDR3 bases are TGTGCCAGTTCCGGACGGCAGAACACCGGGGAGCTGTTTTTT. Translation gives CASSGRQNTGELFF. The chain carries TRBV6-5 and TRBJ2-2; D is ambiguous. Trimming removed 9 bases at V and 1 base at J, with 12 bases between. Looked up from germline, CDR1 is MNHEY and CDR2 is SVGAGI. The CDR3 length is 14 residues.

This rearrangement joins TRBV4-1 to TRBJ1-4; weak D call: TRBD1 (5 bases). The CDR3 is 15 residues long. Germline V gives CDR1 MGHRA, CDR2 YSYEKL. Trimming left V 0 bases short and J 8 bases short, with 13 bases between. The CDR3 is CASSQEGATWEKLFF. CDR3 bases: TGCGCCAGCAGCCAAGAAGGGGCGACCTGGGAAAAACTGTTTTTT.

This clone showed up just a few times. This chain uses TRBV9 with TRBJ2-2; perhaps TRBD1 as D (5 bases). V lost 0 bases and J 2 bases, leaving 17 bases between the germline ends. Germline CDR1 reads SGDLS; CDR2 reads YYNGEE. CDR3 length: 18 amino acids. The CDR3 sequence is CASSVGPRAAVNTGELFF. CDR3 DNA sequence: TGTGCCAGCAGCGTAGGCCCCAGGGCGGCAGTAAACACCGGGGAGCTGTTTTTT.

The V and J genes are TRBV7-2 and TRBJ2-7; tentative D call: TRBD1 (5 bases). The CDR3 covers 15 residues. V lost 5 bases, J lost 2 bases, and 16 bases lay in between. Germline assignment: CDR1 SGHTA and CDR2 FQGNSA. The CDR3 DNA is TGTGCCAGCAGCCCGGCCGCCCAGGGCCCCTACGAGCAGTACTTC. Protein sequence: CASSPAAQGPYEQYF.

This chain links TRBV5-6 with TRBJ1-5; D ambiguous. The CDR3 length is 15 residues. Trimming removed 2 bases at V and 1 base at J, with 10 bases between. Germline V gene sequence: CDR1 SGHDT, CDR2 YYEEEE. The CDR3 region has the DNA TGTGCCAGCAGCTTCTTCAGCGGAAGCAATCAGCCCCAGCATTTT. Residues: CASSFFSGSNQPQHF.

V and J are TRBV11-2 and TRBJ2-1; D is perhaps TRBD1 or TRBD2 (5 bases each). The CDR3 consists of 18 residues. Trimming took 1 base from V and 0 from J, leaving 16 bases between them. Germline V gene sequence: CDR1 SGHAT, CDR2 FQNNGV. CDR3 DNA sequence: TGTGCCAGCAGCTTAGTCCCCCACGGGGCAGACTCCTACAATGAGCAGTTCTTC. The encoded protein is CASSLVPHGADSYNEQFF.

The chain has TRBV2 and TRBJ1-5, with D uncertain. Germline-derived CDR1 and CDR2 are SNHLY and FYNNEI. V lost 3 bases to trimming and J lost 1 base, with 7 bases between them. CDR3 length equals 14 residues. DNA of the CDR3: TGTGCCAGCAGTGACAAGACGAGCAATCAGCCCCAGCATTTT. Amino acids: CASSDKTSNQPQHF.

V usage is TRBV9 and J usage is TRBJ2-3; a possible D gene is TRBD2 (5 bases). Germline CDR1 SGDLS, CDR2 YYNGEE. V was cut by 3 bases and J by 2 bases, with 7 bases left in between. This CDR3 comprises 13 residues. DNA for the CDR3: TGTGCCAGCAGCGACGGGAACACAGATACGCAGTATTTT. Its translation: CASSDGNTDTQYF.

J is TRBJ1-5 and V is TRBV28; D ambiguous. The V gene's germline CDR1 is MDHEN and CDR2 SYDVKM. The CDR3 length is 11 residues. The V end lost 6 bases, the J end lost 4 bases, and 4 bases lay between the germline ends. In nucleotides, the CDR3 is TGTGCCAGCAGCAAGAATCAGCCCCAGCATTTT. This codes for CASSKNQPQHF.

The chain employs TRBV9 and TRBJ2-7, with 9 bases that match TRBD1. The CDR3 is 15 amino acids. The ends lost 2 bases at V and 4 bases at J; junction bases unmatched: 7. The V gene's germline CDR1 is SGDLS and CDR2 YYNGEE. CDR3: CASSVTGTGSYEQYF. The DNA for the CDR3 is TGTGCCAGCAGCGTGACCGGGACAGGGAGTTACGAGCAGTACTTC.

This clone showed up just once. The chain joins TRBV6-5 to TRBJ2-1; TRBD2 is a possible D gene (5 bases). The CDR3 extends over 14 amino acids. Trimming removed 7 bases at V and 0 bases at J, with 10 bases between. Germline CDR1 MNHEY, CDR2 SVGAGI. The CDR3 is CASKEVGSYNEQFF. CDR3 coding DNA: TGTGCCAGCAAGGAGGTCGGCTCCTACAATGAGCAGTTCTTC.

The gene calls are TRBV6-1 and TRBJ2-2, with TRBD2 identical over 8 bases. This CDR3 comprises 17 residues. Looked up from germline, CDR1 is MNHNS and CDR2 is SASEGT. V was clipped by 0 bases and J by 8 bases; unmatched bases: 11. The CDR3 nucleotides are TGTGCCAGCAGTGAAGCGAAGACTAGCGATGGCTTAGGGGAGCTGTTTTTT. Amino acid sequence: CASSEAKTSDGLGELFF.

This chain links TRBV9 with TRBJ1-3; no reliable D call. There are 15 residues in the CDR3. Trimming removed 0 bases from V and 0 bases from J, with 7 bases in between. Germline V CDR1 and CDR2: SGDLS, YYNGEE. The CDR3 loop reads CASSVAVFSGNTIYF. CDR3 DNA: TGTGCCAGCAGCGTAGCGGTGTTCTCTGGAAACACCATATATTTT.

The rearrangement uses TRBV7-2 and TRBJ2-1; either TRBD1 or TRBD2 may fit D (5 bases each). The length of the CDR3 is 15 residues. Trimming stripped 4 bases from V and 5 bases from J, with 15 bases between. Germline V gene sequence: CDR1 SGHTA, CDR2 FQGNSA. CDR3 nucleotides: TGTGCCAGCAGCTCTTTAGGACTGGGACACAATGAGCAGTTCTTC. Its translation is CASSSLGLGHNEQFF.

The CDR3 DNA reads TGTGCCAGCAGAAGTACAGGGATAGATACGCAGTATTTT. It codes for CASRSTGIDTQYF. This chain joins TRBV6-5 and TRBJ2-3; maybe TRBD1 (6 bases). CDR1 and CDR2 from the germline V gene are MNHEY and SVGAGI. The CDR3 extends over 13 amino acids. Trimming shortened V by 6 bases and J by 5 bases, and 12 bases separated the two germline ends.

V is TRBV7-2 and J is TRBJ2-1, with 8 nucleotides matching TRBD2. V shed 4 bases, J shed 9 bases, and the junction held 11 bases outside the gene matches. Germline V gene sequence: CDR1 SGHTA, CDR2 FQGNSA. The CDR3 loop spans 15 amino acids. The CDR3 sequence is CASSSGTRHWGEQFF. The CDR3, as DNA: TGTGCCAGCAGCTCAGGGACTAGACATTGGGGTGAGCAGTTCTTC.

The CDR3 protein is CASSQAGREKLFF. In DNA, the CDR3 is TGTGCCAGCAGCCAAGCGGGCAGGGAAAAACTGTTTTTT. The genes are TRBV4-2 and TRBJ1-4; D is unresolved. Deletions cut 1 base from V and 8 bases from J, with 8 bases between. The CDR3 runs to 13 residues. Germline V gives CDR1 LGHNA, CDR2 YNFKEQ.

The chain uses TRBV5-5 and TRBJ2-7; 8 nucleotides line up with TRBD1. Germline values: CDR1 SGHKS, CDR2 YYEKEE (reference sequence). V was pared by 4 bases and J by 4 bases, with 7 bases of the junction left unmatched. This CDR3 is built from 14 residues. The CDR3 nucleotides are TGTGCCAGCAGCCCCTGGGACAGGAGATACGAGCAGTACTTC. Its protein product is CASSPWDRRYEQYF. Full variable domain (rest looked up from reference TRBV5-5 and TRBJ2-7): DAGVTQSPTHLIKTRGQQVTLRCSPISGHKSVSWYQQVLGQGPQFIFQYYEKEERGRGNFPDRFSARQFPNYSSELNVNALLLGDSALYLCASSPWDRRYEQYFGPGTRLTVT.

This chain joins TRBV4-1 and TRBJ2-5; 11 bases fit TRBD2. V gave up 2 bases and J gave up 4 bases; unmatched junction bases: 6. Germline assignment: CDR1 MGHRA and CDR2 YSYEKL. This CDR3 is built from 16 residues. The CDR3 DNA is TGCGCCAGCAGCCAACCGGGACTAGCGGTCGTAGAGACCCAGTACTTC. It is translated as CASSQPGLAVVETQYF.

DNA for the CDR3: TGTGCCAGCAGCCCTATTGGGCCAACGGATACGCAGTATTTT. This translates into CASSPIGPTDTQYF. The rearrangement links TRBV7-2 to TRBJ2-3; D uncertain. V gave up 5 bases and J gave up 6 bases, with 15 bases separating them. From germline, CDR1 is SGHTA and CDR2 FQGNSA. The CDR3 consists of 14 residues.

This clone occurred a few times. The V call is TRBV27, the J call TRBJ1-1; D unresolved. Trimming cost V 2 bases and J 2 bases, with 6 bases left between them. This CDR3 has 13 amino acids. The germline CDR1 and CDR2 sequences are MNHEY and SMNVEV (reference sequence). DNA for the CDR3: TGTGCCAGCAGTTTAAGAGCAAACACTGAAGCTTTCTTT. The encoded protein is CASSLRANTEAFF.

This clone was observed a single time. This chain joins TRBV5-1 and TRBJ2-7; possibly TRBD2 for D (5 bases). The V end was cut by 4 bases, the J end by 5 bases, with 16 bases between. The germline V gene has CDR1 SGHRS and CDR2 YFSETQ. The CDR3 is 14 residues long. The CDR3 loop reads CASSVFGGRDEQYF. The CDR3 coding sequence is TGCGCCAGCAGCGTTTTCGGAGGAAGGGACGAGCAGTACTTC.